A selection of T cell receptor beta chains follows, all from one sample in a study of T cell responses to AZD1222 COVID-19 vaccine. Sequencing was performed with immunoSEQ multiplex PCR; in TCRdb, only in-frame clones are kept and a portion is missing. The sample lists approximately 150,000 clones; about 90% were seen once. The sample in question was peripheral blood, obtained 28 days after the second AZD1222 dose. The receptors derive from an adult who received the AZD1222 COVID-19 vaccine. The CDR3 runs from the conserved cysteine through the conserved F or W. D genes are given only for firm matches. Some rows have no size entry. The others give once, few or many, or a class for an expanded clone.

V	J	size	D	length	DNA	CDR3
TRBV18	TRBJ1-1	.	.	14	TGTGCCAGCTCAGGTGGGACCGTGAACACTGAAGCTTTCTTT	CASSGGTVNTEAFF
TRBV15	TRBJ1-1	.	.	15	TGTGCCACCAGCAGGGGGGACACATTGAACACTGAAGCTTTCTTT	CATSRGDTLNTEAFF
TRBV5-1	TRBJ1-6	.	.	13	TGCGCCAGCAGGCAGCTCGGGAATTCACCCCTCCACTTT	CASRQLGNSPLHF
TRBV2	TRBJ1-3	.	TRBD1	16	TGTGCCAGCAGTAGGGACAGGGAGGGCCCTGGAAACACCATATATTTT	CASSRDREGPGNTIYF
TRBV7-2	TRBJ2-2	.	TRBD2	15	TGTGCCAGCAGCGCTAGCGGGGGGTTCACCGGGGAGCTGTTTTTT	CASSASGGFTGELFF
TRBV4-1	TRBJ1-4	.	.	14	TGCGCCAGCAGCCCTCGACGGGCAAATGAAAAACTGTTTTTT	CASSPRRANEKLFF
TRBV21-1	TRBJ1-5	.	.	14	TGTGCCAGCAGCGACAGGGAGGGGGATCAGCCCCAGCATTTT	CASSDREGDQPQHF
TRBV7-9	TRBJ1-5	.	TRBD1	17	TGTGCCAGCAGCCGGACAGGGGGCCCCTATAGCAATCAGCCCCAGCATTTT	CASSRTGGPYSNQPQHF
TRBV5-6	TRBJ2-7	.	TRBD2	15	TGTGCCAGCAGCTTGGTGGGGGGGTCCTACTACGAGCAGTACTTC	CASSLVGGSYYEQYF
TRBV4-1	TRBJ1-2	.	.	15	TGCGCCAGCAGCCAAGTTCAGCACGGTGACTATGGCTACACCTTC	CASSQVQHGDYGYTF
TRBV30	TRBJ1-1	.	.	12	TGTGCCTGGGAACTGGGGGCCCCTGAAGCTTTCTTT	CAWELGAPEAFF
TRBV6-4	TRBJ1-4	.	TRBD1	16	TGTGCCAGTGGGGGTAGGACAGGGGCCGATAATGAAAAACTGTTTTTT	CASGGRTGADNEKLFF
TRBV6-2/TRBV6-3	TRBJ2-2	.	TRBD1	17	TGTGCCAGCAGTTCCCACAGGGACAGTTCTTTCACCGGGGAGCTGTTTTTT	CASSSHRDSSFTGELFF
TRBV5-1	TRBJ1-2	.	.	14	TGCGCCAGCAGCGCATCAACAGGGAACTATGGCTACACCTTC	CASSASTGNYGYTF
TRBV6-5	TRBJ2-2	.	TRBD2	15	TGTGCCAGCAGTTACTCGACGGGGGGGTCCGGGGAGCTGTTTTTT	CASSYSTGGSGELFF
TRBV7-2	TRBJ1-1	.	.	14	TGTGCCAGCAGCTTAGCAGGCACCAACACTGAAGCTTTCTTT	CASSLAGTNTEAFF
TRBV7-9	TRBJ2-1	.	.	15	TGTGCCAGCAGCTGGACGGGAGCCGGGGACAATGAGCAGTTCTTC	CASSWTGAGDNEQFF
TRBV7-2	TRBJ2-5	.	TRBD1	16	TGTGCCAGCAGCTTAGGGGGGTCCAGGGGGCTTGGGACCCAGTACTTC	CASSLGGSRGLGTQYF
TRBV11-3	TRBJ2-1	.	.	15	TGTGCCAGCAGCTTAGGCGGCGGGTTCTACAATGAGCAGTTCTTC	CASSLGGGFYNEQFF
TRBV10-1	TRBJ1-2	.	.	13	TGCGCCAGCAGGGCCGGCCCGACTACTGGCTACACCTTC	CASRAGPTTGYTF
TRBV19	TRBJ1-2	once	.	16	TGTGCCAGTAGCCTTTCCCTGATTGGACTTCACTATGGCTACACCTTC	CASSLSLIGLHYGYTF
TRBV12-5	TRBJ1-1	.	.	14	TGTGCTAGTGGTTTCCCCGGGTCGAACACTGAAGCTTTCTTT	CASGFPGSNTEAFF
TRBV18	TRBJ1-2	.	TRBD1	18	TGTGCCAGCTCACCCAACTCGGTACGGGGACAGGGAAACTATGGCTACACCTTC	CASSPNSVRGQGNYGYTF
TRBV6-5	TRBJ2-1	once	.	15	TGTGCCAGCAGCCAGCCTCGACGGCCCGCCCATGAGCAGTTCTTC	CASSQPRRPAHEQFF
TRBV6-5	TRBJ1-2	.	TRBD1	15	TGTGCCAGCAGTTCCCAGATAGGACAGGGCTATGGCTACACCTTC	CASSSQIGQGYGYTF
TRBV7-2	TRBJ2-5	.	.	13	TGTGCCAGCAGCTATCAGGGAGGCGAGACCCAGTACTTC	CASSYQGGETQYF
TRBV19	TRBJ1-3	.	.	16	TGTGCCAGTAGTATAGATCGATGGAGTTCTGGAAACACCATATATTTT	CASSIDRWSSGNTIYF
TRBV29-1	TRBJ1-1	.	.	16	TGCAGCGTTCCACACAACGAAGACAGACAGAACACTGAAGCTTTCTTT	CSVPHNEDRQNTEAFF
TRBV9	TRBJ2-2	.	.	16	TGTGCCAGCAGCAAGACAGGGCAGGGGAGGGCCGGGGAGCTGTTTTTT	CASSKTGQGRAGELFF
TRBV5-1	TRBJ1-1	.	.	13	TGCGCCAGCAGCTTTACCGGGCCGACTGAAGCTTTCTTT	CASSFTGPTEAFF
TRBV30	TRBJ2-7	.	.	13	TGTGCCTGGAGTGGCCAGTACCACTACGAGCAGTACTTC	CAWSGQYHYEQYF
TRBV19	TRBJ1-1	.	.	14	TGTGCCAGTAGTAGGGCAGGGATCAGCACTGAAGCTTTCTTT	CASSRAGISTEAFF
TRBV6-5	TRBJ2-2	.	TRBD1	15	TGTGCCAGCAGCGGAGGGACAGGGGAAACCGGGGAGCTGTTTTTT	CASSGGTGETGELFF
TRBV6-1	TRBJ1-6	.	.	17	TGTGCCAGCAGTGAAATAACGGAGAGTTCTTGGAATTCGGCCCTCCACTTT	CASSEITESSWNSALHF
TRBV10-2	TRBJ1-2	.	TRBD1	17	TGCGCCAGCAGTGAAGAAGGAGGGGGCAGCTTCTGGTATGGCTACACCTTC	CASSEEGGGSFWYGYTF
TRBV5-8	TRBJ1-4	.	.	13	TGTGCCAGCAGCCTTCTTGATGTTCAAAAACTGTTTTTT	CASSLLDVQKLFF
TRBV4-2	TRBJ2-1	.	TRBD1	17	TGTGCCAGCAGCCAACCCGGGACAGCGAGCTCCTACAATGAGCAGTTCTTC	CASSQPGTASSYNEQFF
TRBV5-6	TRBJ1-2	.	.	15	TGTGCCAGCAGCTTGGAATTTAGGGGCAGCGTGGGCTACACCTTC	CASSLEFRGSVGYTF
TRBV12-3/TRBV12-4	TRBJ2-7	few	.	13	TGTGCCAGCAGTCCGACTAGTACGGGCGAGCAGTACTTC	CASSPTSTGEQYF
TRBV5-1	TRBJ1-1	.	.	15	TGCGCCAGCAGCTTGGCTCCGGGAGTGGGCATGTGGGCTTTCTTT	CASSLAPGVGMWAFF
TRBV3-1/TRBV3-2	TRBJ1-4	.	.	15	TGTGCCAGCAGCCAAGCCTTCGCAGTTAATGAAAAACTGTTTTTT	CASSQAFAVNEKLFF
TRBV27	TRBJ2-1	once	TRBD1	14	TGTGCCAGCAGCCGACAGGGGTTGGGGGGTGAGCAGTTCTTC	CASSRQGLGGEQFF
TRBV9	TRBJ1-6	.	.	13	TGTGCCAGCAGTTCCGGGGACGATCGGCCCCTCCACTTT	CASSSGDDRPLHF
TRBV19	TRBJ1-2	.	.	13	TGTGCCAGTAGCCCGGCGGTCCTCTATGGCTACACCTTC	CASSPAVLYGYTF
TRBV7-9	TRBJ2-4	.	TRBD1	16	TGTGCCAGCAGCTTAGAGGCACAGGGGGTCCGGGACATTCAGTACTTC	CASSLEAQGVRDIQYF
TRBV18	TRBJ1-6	.	TRBD1	18	TGTGCCAGCTCCCCCCTCTCCCGATCGGACAGGGGTAATTCACCCCTCCACTTT	CASSPLSRSDRGNSPLHF
TRBV5-1	TRBJ1-1	.	.	14	TGCGCCAGCAGCTTGGGTGGGACCTACACTGAAGCTTTCTTT	CASSLGGTYTEAFF
TRBV6-5	TRBJ1-5	.	.	12	TGTGCCAGTGGGAGGGGTGGTCAGCCCCAGCATTTT	CASGRGGQPQHF
TRBV11-2	TRBJ2-7	few	.	15	TGTGCCAGCAGCTTCGCCTGGCAGGGAACGGACGAGCAGTACTTC	CASSFAWQGTDEQYF
TRBV9	TRBJ1-2	.	.	15	TGTGCCAGCAGCGCCCAGAGGGGACCTTCGGGTGGCTACACCTTC	CASSAQRGPSGGYTF
TRBV18	TRBJ2-6	.	.	14	TGTGCCAGCTCCGTCAACTCTGGGGCCAACGTCCTGACTTTC	CASSVNSGANVLTF
TRBV7-9	TRBJ1-1	.	.	13	TGTGCCAGCAGCTTTGGGGGGGAGGCTGAAGCTTTCTTT	CASSFGGEAEAFF
TRBV18	TRBJ2-5	.	.	14	TGTGCCAGCTCCCCCGGGACCGGAGGGGAGACCCAGTACTTC	CASSPGTGGETQYF
TRBV6-5	TRBJ2-2	.	.	15	TGTGCCAGCAGTTACGCTCTAATGAACACCGGGGAGCTGTTTTTT	CASSYALMNTGELFF
TRBV29-1	TRBJ2-2	.	TRBD2	16	TGCAGCGCCTCCGGGACTAGCGGGATCAACACCGGGGAGCTGTTTTTT	CSASGTSGINTGELFF
TRBV5-4	TRBJ2-2	.	.	15	TGTGCCAGCAGCTTGGGTAGTCGGGACACCGGGGAGCTGTTTTTT	CASSLGSRDTGELFF
TRBV6-5	TRBJ1-1	.	.	11	TGTGCCAGCAGGCAGGAAGCCGTCGCAGTCTTT	CASRQEAVAVF
TRBV7-9	TRBJ1-6	few	.	15	TGTGCCAGCAGCTTAGGCCAGGGTGAATACTCACCCCTCCACTTT	CASSLGQGEYSPLHF
TRBV2	TRBJ1-6	.	.	16	TGTGCCAGCAGAGATAAATCAGGGAGGGGTAATTCACCCCTCCACTTT	CASRDKSGRGNSPLHF